A selection of T cell receptor beta chains follows, all from one sample in a study of blood T cell repertoires in COVID-19. Produced via immunoSEQ multiplex PCR; TCRdb's table is partial and in-frame only. In the table there are roughly 190,000 clones, approximately 90% of which are singletons. Sequencing was done on a sample of PBMCs or T cells enriched from blood (not recorded which). These receptors came from a woman aged 25 to 45 who had recovered from COVID-19. The CDR3 runs from the conserved cysteine through the conserved F or W. A D gene is named only where the DNA matches it firmly. Clone size is stated in some rows and not others, as once, few, many or a class when expanded.

>-|TRBJ1-5|TRBV18|-
TGTGCCAGCTCACCACTACCAGTTGGCAATCAGCCCCAGCATTTT
CASSPLPVGNQPQHF
>TRBD1|TRBJ1-2|TRBV6-2/TRBV6-3|-
TGTGCCAGCAGTACAGGGGTTGTCTACTACGGCTACACCTTC
CASSTGVVYYGYTF
>TRBD1|TRBJ1-3|TRBV30|-
TGTGCCTGGAACCCGACAGGGTGGGGAAACACCATATATTTT
CAWNPTGWGNTIYF
>TRBD1|TRBJ1-4|TRBV4-2|-
TGTGCCAGCAGCCAAGATCAAGGACAGGGGGCGAGAGATGAAAAACTGTTTTTT
CASSQDQGQGARDEKLFF
>-|TRBJ1-1|TRBV4-3|-
TGCGCCAGCAGCCAAGACGTAGAAGTGAACACTGAAGCTTTCTTT
CASSQDVEVNTEAFF
>TRBD1|TRBJ1-6|TRBV5-8|once
TGTGCCAGCAGCCCGGGGACAGGGCAGTTCTACTTT
CASSPGTGQFYF
>-|TRBJ2-2|TRBV24-1|once
TGTGCCACCAGTGATTTCGGGGGGCAGGACACCGGGGAGCTGTTTTTT
CATSDFGGQDTGELFF
>-|TRBJ1-1|TRBV11-3|-
TGTGCCAGCAGCTTAGATAGCACTGAAGCTTTCTTT
CASSLDSTEAFF
>-|TRBJ1-6|TRBV18|-
TGTGCCAGCTCACCGAAAGGGAGGAATGATTCACCCCTCCACTTT
CASSPKGRNDSPLHF
>TRBD1|TRBJ1-2|TRBV4-3|-
TGCGCCAGCAGCAGCGGGACAGGGGGCTATGGCTACACCTTC
CASSSGTGGYGYTF
>-|TRBJ2-3|TRBV15|-
TGTGCCACCAGCAGGCACCGGGACTCTCACACAGATACGCAGTATTTT
CATSRHRDSHTDTQYF
>-|TRBJ1-4|TRBV15|-
TGTGCCACCAGCAGAGATGGGAGTGAAAAACTGTTTTTT
CATSRDGSEKLFF
>-|TRBJ2-7|TRBV19|-
TGTGCCAGCCGACGATCGACAGGTTCCTACGAGCAGTACTTC
CASRRSTGSYEQYF
>TRBD1|TRBJ2-2|TRBV24-1|-
TGTGCCACCAGTGATTACAGGGGGCGGAACTCCCCCCACTTAAACACCGGGGAGCTGTTTTTT
CATSDYRGRNSPHLNTGELFF
>TRBD1|TRBJ1-6|TRBV4-1|-
TGCGCCAGCAGCCCTCGACTGACAGGGGGGAATTCACCCCTCCACTTT
CASSPRLTGGNSPLHF
>TRBD1|TRBJ2-1|TRBV7-2|-
TGTGCCAGCAGCCCGGGACAGGGAAGAGGGTCCTACAATGAGCAGTTCTTC
CASSPGQGRGSYNEQFF
>-|TRBJ1-1|TRBV7-2|once
TGTGCCAGCAGCTTAGAGGAGGGGGCTTTCTTT
CASSLEEGAFF
>TRBD2|TRBJ2-1|TRBV27|few
TGTGCCAGCAGTTTCAAGAGCGGGGGTTCGCTTGGTGAGCAGTTCTTC
CASSFKSGGSLGEQFF
>-|TRBJ1-1|TRBV7-9|-
TGTGCCAGCAGCTTCCAACGGGAGTTTGGGGGCACTGAAGCTTTCTTT
CASSFQREFGGTEAFF
>TRBD2|TRBJ2-5|TRBV10-3|-
TGTGCCATCAGTGAGTCAGGACTAGCGGGAGTATTGGAGACCCAGTACTTC
CAISESGLAGVLETQYF
>TRBD1|TRBJ2-7|TRBV6-6|-
TGTGCCAGCAGTTACGACAGGGCCTCCTACGAGCAGTACTTC
CASSYDRASYEQYF
>-|TRBJ1-1|TRBV7-3|-
TGTGCCAGCAGCTTATGGGGCGGCACTGAAGCTTTCTTT
CASSLWGGTEAFF
>-|TRBJ1-1|TRBV30|-
TGTGCCTGGAGTAAAAAAGGGGGGGACGGGACTGAAGCTTTCTTT
CAWSKKGGDGTEAFF
>-|TRBJ1-2|TRBV7-3|-
TGTGCCAGCAGCTCACAGACTAACTATGGCTACACCTTC
CASSSQTNYGYTF
>TRBD1|TRBJ1-5|TRBV12-5|-
TGTGCTAGTGGTTGGATTCCCCGACAGGGACAAGATCAGCCCCAGCATTTT
CASGWIPRQGQDQPQHF
>-|TRBJ1-1|TRBV4-3|-
TGCGCCAGCAGCCAAGATCGGAGCCCCGGCGGAGCTTTCTTT
CASSQDRSPGGAFF
>TRBD2|TRBJ2-5|TRBV4-1|-
TGCGCCAGCACCAAGACTAGCGGGGGCCTCCGGGAGACCCAGTACTTC
CASTKTSGGLRETQYF
>TRBD1|TRBJ2-7|TRBV30|-
TGTGCCTGGAGCCCCGGGACAGGGGACTACGAGCAGTACTTC
CAWSPGTGDYEQYF
>-|TRBJ2-3|TRBV18|-
TGTGCCAGCTCACCAGAGGGAGATACGCAGTATTTT
CASSPEGDTQYF
>TRBD1|TRBJ1-4|TRBV4-1|-
TGCGCCAGCAGCCAAGATGGGACAGGGGGTAGGAAACTGTTTTTT
CASSQDGTGGRKLFF
>-|TRBJ2-6|TRBV19|-
TGTGCCAGTAGTTACAGGGGAGGCTCTGGGGCCAACGTCCTGACTTTC
CASSYRGGSGANVLTF
>-|TRBJ1-1|TRBV4-2|-
TGTGCCAGCAGCCAAACAAGACTGGATACTGAAGCTTTCTTT
CASSQTRLDTEAFF
>-|TRBJ2-7|TRBV1|-
TGCACCAGCAGCCAAGCGGGCGGGGGGGACTCCTACGAGCAGTACTTC
CTSSQAGGGDSYEQYF
>TRBD2|TRBJ2-1|TRBV24-1|-
TGTGCCACCAGTGGGACTAGCGACACCTTCGGTGAGCAGTTCTTC
CATSGTSDTFGEQFF
>TRBD1|TRBJ1-1|TRBV6-5|-
TGTGCCACCGGACAGGGGGCGGGAGGCACTGAAGCTTTCTTT
CATGQGAGGTEAFF
>-|TRBJ2-1|TRBV4-3|-
TGCGCCAGCAGCCTAGGGCGGGGAAACAATGAGCAGTTCTTC
CASSLGRGNNEQFF
>-|TRBJ2-4|TRBV5-1|-
TGCGCCAGCAGCTTGACCACACGAAACATTCAGTACTTC
CASSLTTRNIQYF
>-|TRBJ2-3|TRBV2|-
TGTGCCAGCAGTGGGAGGGGCAGTTCGAAAAGGATACCAGATACGCAGTATTTT
CASSGRGSSKRIPDTQYF
>-|TRBJ1-5|TRBV29-1|-
TGCAGCGTTAGGGGATCGGAGAATCAGCCCCAGCATTTT
CSVRGSENQPQHF
>TRBD1|TRBJ2-7|TRBV6-4|-
TGTGCCAGCACCGGGACAGGTCGGCGTTACGAGCAGTACTTC
CASTGTGRRYEQYF
>TRBD2|TRBJ2-1|TRBV24-1|-
TGTGCCACCAGTGATTCCCTGACTAGCGGGAACAATGAGCAGTTCTTC
CATSDSLTSGNNEQFF
>-|TRBJ2-2|TRBV25-1|-
TGTGCCAGCCAAGACAGGGAGGTCACCGGGGAGCTGTTTTTT
CASQDREVTGELFF
>TRBD1|TRBJ1-2|TRBV19|-
TGTGCCAGTAGTCGGACAGGGGACTATGGCTACACCTTC
CASSRTGDYGYTF
>-|TRBJ2-3|TRBV14|-
TGTGCCAGCAGTCCCCTGGGGGCCACAGATACGCAGTATTTT
CASSPLGATDTQYF
>TRBD1|TRBJ2-7|TRBV24-1|-
TGTGCCACCAGTGACCGGGACAGACTTCTCTCCTACGAGCAGTACTTC
CATSDRDRLLSYEQYF
>-|TRBJ2-7|TRBV6-5|once
TGTGCCAGCAGGGGTAGGATGGATCGGGGTGCCGAGCAGTACTTC
CASRGRMDRGAEQYF